This T cell receptor (beta chain) is drawn from a study of beta chain features in type 1 diabetes. General observations from the study: Type 1 diabetes patients had TCRB CDR3s that were shorter (moderately but significantly so) in all four CD4+ subsets.

In the case of this clone: The antigen remains undetermined.

Trimming removed 5 bases from V and 3 bases from J, with 23 bases in between. Germline V gene sequence: CDR1 SGHTA, CDR2 FQGNSA. The length of the CDR3 is 18 residues. Sorting based on CD45RO/CCR7/CD25/CD127/CD95/CD27 separated CD4+ naive, central memory, regulatory and stem cell-like memory cells. TCRB transcripts that were expressed got sequenced, as all of the isolated RNA had been reverse transcribed. Data came from immunoSEQ multiplex PCR; TCRdb stores just in-frame clones and leaves some out. The sample has a few hundred thousand clones; more than 15% are singletons. The chain links TRBV7-2 to TRBJ2-1; D is possibly TRBD1 or TRBD2 (5 bases each). Sequencing used naive CD4+ T cells from blood. The sequence was collected from a man in his thirties or forties with type 1 diabetes. The CDR3 coding sequence is TGTGCCAGCAGCAGGGGACCCCGCCAAACCCGAGACTACAATGAGCAGTTCTTC. As protein: CASSRGPRQTRDYNEQFF.